This TCR beta chain was profiled in a study of shared clonotypes between healthy human individuals. Study overall: A couple of female and a few male donors aged 18 to 49 were enrolled. Each donor's CD8 memory used one plate, CD8 naive two, each CD4 subset three.

The study enrolled healthy HIV-negative adults without recent acute infections or vaccinations as donors. CDR1 is WSHSY, CDR2 SAAADI, per germline. The CDR3 is made up of 13 amino acids. Trimming removed 5 bases from V and 3 bases from J, with 11 bases in between. The data were produced by immunoSEQ multiplex PCR, yet TCRdb's version contains in-frame clones alone and is incomplete. Here the sample spans around 1.1 million clones, about 72% being singletons. The TCR was taken from a man between 18 and 29 years old in good health. Some clones in this sample may be carry-over from other donors' samples. The chain combines TRBV10-2 with TRBJ2-7; D possibly uses TRBD1 or TRBD2 (6 bases each). Sequenced: memory CD4+ T cells from PBMCs. Subset defined: CD45RA-negative fraction. In DNA, the CDR3 is TGCGCCAGCAGTCCGGGGGCCTACTACGAGCAGTACTTC. Protein: CASSPGAYYEQYF.